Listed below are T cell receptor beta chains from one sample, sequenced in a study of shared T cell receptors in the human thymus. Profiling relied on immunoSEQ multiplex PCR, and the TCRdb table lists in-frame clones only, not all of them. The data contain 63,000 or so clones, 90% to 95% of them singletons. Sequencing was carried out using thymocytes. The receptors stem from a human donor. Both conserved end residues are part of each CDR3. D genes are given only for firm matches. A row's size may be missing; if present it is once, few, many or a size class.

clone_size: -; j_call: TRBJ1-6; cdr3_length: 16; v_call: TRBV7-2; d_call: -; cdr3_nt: TGTGCCAGCAGCTTAGCGGATGCCAGCGCCGATTCACCCCTCCACTTT; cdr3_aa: CASSLADASADSPLHF
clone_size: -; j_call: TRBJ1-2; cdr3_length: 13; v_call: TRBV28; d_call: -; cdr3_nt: TGTGCCAGCAGTGCGACACCTTCGTATGGCTACACCTTC; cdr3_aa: CASSATPSYGYTF
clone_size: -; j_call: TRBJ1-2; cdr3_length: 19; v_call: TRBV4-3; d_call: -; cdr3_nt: TGCGCCAGCAGCCAAGAAAGTCACCCGTCCCCAGGTGCTAACTATGGCTACACCTTC; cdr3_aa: CASSQESHPSPGANYGYTF
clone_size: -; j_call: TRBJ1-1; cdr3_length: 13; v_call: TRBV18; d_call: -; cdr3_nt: TGTGCCAGCTCACCGAGTCCGGGGCTGAGAGCTTTCTTT; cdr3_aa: CASSPSPGLRAFF
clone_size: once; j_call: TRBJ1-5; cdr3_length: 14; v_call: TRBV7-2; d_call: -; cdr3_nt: TGTGCCAGCAGCTTAGTTGATAGCAATCAGCCCCAGCATTTT; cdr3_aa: CASSLVDSNQPQHF
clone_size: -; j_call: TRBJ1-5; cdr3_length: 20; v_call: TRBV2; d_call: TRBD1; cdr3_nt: TGTGCCAGCAGTGAGGATAGGGGGACAGGGAGGTTCTATAGCAATCAGCCCCAGCATTTT; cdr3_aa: CASSEDRGTGRFYSNQPQHF
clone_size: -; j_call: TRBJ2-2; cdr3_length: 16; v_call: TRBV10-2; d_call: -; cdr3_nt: TGCGCCAGCAGTGTGTCCTCACCTATAGCGGCGGGGGAGCTGTTTTTT; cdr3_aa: CASSVSSPIAAGELFF
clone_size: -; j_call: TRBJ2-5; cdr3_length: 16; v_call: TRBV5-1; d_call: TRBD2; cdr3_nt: TGCGCCAGCAGCTTGCTGAAGCGGGGGGCGCAAGAGACCCAGTACTTC; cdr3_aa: CASSLLKRGAQETQYF
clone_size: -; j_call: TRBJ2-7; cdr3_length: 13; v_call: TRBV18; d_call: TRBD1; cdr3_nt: TGTGCCAGCTCAGCCATGACAGGGTACGAGCAGTACTTC; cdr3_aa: CASSAMTGYEQYF
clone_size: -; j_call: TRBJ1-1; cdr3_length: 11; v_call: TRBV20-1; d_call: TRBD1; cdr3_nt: TGCAGTGCTAAGGGGGCCGCTGAAGCTTTCTTT; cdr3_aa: CSAKGAAEAFF
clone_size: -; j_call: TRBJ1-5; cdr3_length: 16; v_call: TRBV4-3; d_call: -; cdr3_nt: TGCGCCAGCAGCCAAGAAGTATGGCAGCAGGGTCAGCCCCAGCATTTT; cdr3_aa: CASSQEVWQQGQPQHF
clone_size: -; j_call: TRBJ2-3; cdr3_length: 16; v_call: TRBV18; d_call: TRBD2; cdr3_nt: TGTGCCAGCTCACCGACTAGCGGGAGACGCACAGATACGCAGTATTTT; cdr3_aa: CASSPTSGRRTDTQYF
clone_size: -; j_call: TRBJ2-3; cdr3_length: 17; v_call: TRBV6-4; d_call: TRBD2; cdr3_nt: TGTGCCAGCAGTGACTCGTCCAGCGGGGGGATCACAGATACGCAGTATTTT; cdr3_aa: CASSDSSSGGITDTQYF
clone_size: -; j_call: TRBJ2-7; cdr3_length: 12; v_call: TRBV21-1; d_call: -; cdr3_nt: TGTGCCAGCAGAAAAAATCGTGACGAGCAGTACTTC; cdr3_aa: CASRKNRDEQYF
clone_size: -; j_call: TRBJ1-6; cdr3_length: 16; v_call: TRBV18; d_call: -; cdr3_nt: TGTGCCAGCTCATCCGGGAGGGAGACCTATAATTCACCCCTCCACTTT; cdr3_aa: CASSSGRETYNSPLHF
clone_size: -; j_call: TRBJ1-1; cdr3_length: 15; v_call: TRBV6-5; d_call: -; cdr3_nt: TGTGCCAGCAGTTACGGGCACCCGGGGGGGACTGAAGCTTTCTTT; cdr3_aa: CASSYGHPGGTEAFF
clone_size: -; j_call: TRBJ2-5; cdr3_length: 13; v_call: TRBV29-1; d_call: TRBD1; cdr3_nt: TGCAGCGCGGTGGGGACAGGGAAAGAGACCCAGTACTTC; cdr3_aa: CSAVGTGKETQYF
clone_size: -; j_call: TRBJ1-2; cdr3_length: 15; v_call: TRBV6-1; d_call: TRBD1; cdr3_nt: TGTGCCAGCAGTGAAGAGACGGGACAGGGGACCGGCTACACCTTC; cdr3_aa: CASSEETGQGTGYTF
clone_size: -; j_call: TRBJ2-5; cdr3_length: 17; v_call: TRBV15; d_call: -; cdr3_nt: TGTGCCACCAGCAGACTGACCATTTACCTGTACCAAGAGACCCAGTACTTC; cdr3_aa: CATSRLTIYLYQETQYF
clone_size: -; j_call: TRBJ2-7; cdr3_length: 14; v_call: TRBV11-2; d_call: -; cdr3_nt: TGTGCCAGCAGCTTAGGGGGGATCGGGGGCGAGCAGTACTTC; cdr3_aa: CASSLGGIGGEQYF
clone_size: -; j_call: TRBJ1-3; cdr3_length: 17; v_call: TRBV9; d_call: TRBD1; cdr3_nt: TGTGCCAGCAGCACCGACAGGGGCTACGCCACTGGAAACACCATATATTTT; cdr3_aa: CASSTDRGYATGNTIYF
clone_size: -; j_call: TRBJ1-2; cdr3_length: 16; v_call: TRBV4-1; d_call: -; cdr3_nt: TGCGCCAGCAGCCAACCCCGGGACACTGGGGATTATGGCTACACCTTC; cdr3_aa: CASSQPRDTGDYGYTF
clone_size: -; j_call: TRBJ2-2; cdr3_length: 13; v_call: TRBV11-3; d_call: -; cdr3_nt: TGTGCCAGCAGCTTAGTGGGGGCCGGGGAGCTGTTTTTT; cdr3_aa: CASSLVGAGELFF
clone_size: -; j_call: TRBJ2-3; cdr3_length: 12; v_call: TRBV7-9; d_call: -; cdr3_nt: TGTGCCAGCAGGGACTTCACAGATACGCAGTATTTT; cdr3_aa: CASRDFTDTQYF
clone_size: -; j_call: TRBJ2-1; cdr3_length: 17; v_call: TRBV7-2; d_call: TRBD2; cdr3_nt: TGTGCCAGCAGCTTCCGACTAGCGGGGGGCCATTGCAATGAGCAGTTCTTC; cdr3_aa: CASSFRLAGGHCNEQFF
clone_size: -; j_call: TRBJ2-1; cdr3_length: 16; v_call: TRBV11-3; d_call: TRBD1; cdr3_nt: TGTGCCAGCAGCCCATTCACAGGGGCTCCATACAATGAGCAGTTCTTC; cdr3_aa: CASSPFTGAPYNEQFF
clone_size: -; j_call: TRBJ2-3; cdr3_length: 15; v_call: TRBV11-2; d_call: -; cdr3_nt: TGTGCCAGCAGCTCGACACGATTGAGCACAGATACGCAGTATTTT; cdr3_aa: CASSSTRLSTDTQYF
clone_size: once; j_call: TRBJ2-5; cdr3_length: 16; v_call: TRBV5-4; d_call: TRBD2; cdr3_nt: TGTGCCAGCAGCTTGGCGTCTAGCGGGGGGGCAGAGACCCAGTACTTC; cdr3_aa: CASSLASSGGAETQYF
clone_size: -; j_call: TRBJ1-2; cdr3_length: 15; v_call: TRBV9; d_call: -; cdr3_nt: TGTGCCAGCAGCGTAGAGGGGCATGGGAACTATGGCTACACCTTC; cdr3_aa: CASSVEGHGNYGYTF
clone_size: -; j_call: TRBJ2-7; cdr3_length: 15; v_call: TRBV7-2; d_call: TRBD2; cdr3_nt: TGTGCCAGCAGCTTACTAGCGGGGTGGAACTACGAGCAGTACTTC; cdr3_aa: CASSLLAGWNYEQYF
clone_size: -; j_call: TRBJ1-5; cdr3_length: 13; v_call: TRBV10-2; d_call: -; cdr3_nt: TGCGCCAGCAGTCTAGGGGAGGATCAGCCCCAGCATTTT; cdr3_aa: CASSLGEDQPQHF
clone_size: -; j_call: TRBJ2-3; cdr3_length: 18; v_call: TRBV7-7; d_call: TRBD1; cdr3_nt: TGTGCCAGCAGCCCTAATAAGACAGGGGTTAATACGACAGATACGCAGTATTTT; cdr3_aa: CASSPNKTGVNTTDTQYF
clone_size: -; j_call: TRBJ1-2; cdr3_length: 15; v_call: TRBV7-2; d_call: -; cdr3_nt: TGTGCCAGCGCCCGGCAGGGAAGGAAGGAACATGGCTACACCTTC; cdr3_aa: CASARQGRKEHGYTF
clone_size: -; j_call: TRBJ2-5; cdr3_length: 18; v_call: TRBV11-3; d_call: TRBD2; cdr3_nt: TGTGCCAGCAGCCCCGTCCCCCGGGGCGGGGGGGCCTCGGAGACCCAGTACTTC; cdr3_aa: CASSPVPRGGGASETQYF
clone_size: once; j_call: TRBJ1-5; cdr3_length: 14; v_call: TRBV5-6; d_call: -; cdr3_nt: TGTGCCAGCAGCTTAAGGGGTAGTAATCAGCCCCAGCATTTT; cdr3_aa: CASSLRGSNQPQHF
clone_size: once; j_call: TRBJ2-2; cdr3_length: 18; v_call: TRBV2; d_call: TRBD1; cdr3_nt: TGTGCCAGCAGTGAGGGACAGGGGATACCCTATAACACCGGGGAGCTGTTTTTT; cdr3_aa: CASSEGQGIPYNTGELFF
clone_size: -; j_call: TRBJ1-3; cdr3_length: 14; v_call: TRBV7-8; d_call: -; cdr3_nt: TGTGCCAGCAGCCCAGGGATCTCTGGAAACACCATATATTTT; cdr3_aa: CASSPGISGNTIYF